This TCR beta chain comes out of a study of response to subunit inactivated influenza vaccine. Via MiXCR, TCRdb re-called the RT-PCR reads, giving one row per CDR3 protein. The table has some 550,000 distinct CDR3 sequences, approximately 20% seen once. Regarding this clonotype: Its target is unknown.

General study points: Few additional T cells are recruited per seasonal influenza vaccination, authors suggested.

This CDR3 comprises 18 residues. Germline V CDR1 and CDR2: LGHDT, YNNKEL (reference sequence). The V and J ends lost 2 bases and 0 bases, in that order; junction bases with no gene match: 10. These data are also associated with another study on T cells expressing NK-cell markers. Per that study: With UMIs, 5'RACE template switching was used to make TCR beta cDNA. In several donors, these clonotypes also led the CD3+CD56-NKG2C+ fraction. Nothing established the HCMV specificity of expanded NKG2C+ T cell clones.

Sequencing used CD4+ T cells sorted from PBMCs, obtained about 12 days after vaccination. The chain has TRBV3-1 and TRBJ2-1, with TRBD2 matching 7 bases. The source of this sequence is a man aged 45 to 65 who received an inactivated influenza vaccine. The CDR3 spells CASSQRSLAASSYNEQFF. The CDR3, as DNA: TGTGCCAGCAGCCAAAGATCCCTAGCGGCGAGCTCCTACAATGAGCAGTTCTTC.